The 21 T cell receptor beta chains presented below share a single source sample, sequenced in a study of CD8 T cells in Susac syndrome. It was with random hexamers that about 0.45 to 1 ug RNA was reverse transcribed. A single record per CDR3 protein comes from TCRdb applying MiXCR to the immunoSEQ multiplex PCR reads. The sample holds around 180,000 distinct CDR3 sequences, 93% seen once. Sequencing was performed on CD4+ T cells from PBMCs. The source is a human donor with multiple sclerosis.

With regard to this clonotype: Compared with germline, one end of the junction differs, possibly owing to a read error. The chain couples TRBV6-5 to TRBJ1-1; tentatively, D is TRBD1 (6 bases). The CDR3 loop spans 12 amino acids. Germline V CDR1 and CDR2: MNHEY, SVGAGI. CDR3 amino acids: CASGYRDHEAFF. The CDR3 DNA reads as TGTGCCAGCGGTTACAGGGACCATGAAGCTTTCTTT.

V is TRBV5-4 and J is TRBJ2-4, with D perhaps matching TRBD2 (6 bases). This CDR3 has 15 amino acids. The germline V gene has CDR1 SGHNT and CDR2 YYREEE (reference sequence). Trimming stripped 0 bases from V and 4 bases from J, with 11 bases between. This chain's CDR3 is CASSLGGGNKNIQYF. CDR3 coding DNA: TGTGCCAGCAGCTTGGGAGGCGGGAATAAAAACATTCAGTACTTC.

The chain couples TRBV5-1 to TRBJ2-2; D gene uncertain. Trimming cost V 3 bases and J 5 bases, with 8 bases left between them. CDR1 and CDR2 from the germline V gene are SGHRS and YFSETQ. The CDR3 consists of 13 residues. CDR3 DNA sequence: TGCGCCAGCAGCTCCGGAGCTACCGGGGAGCTGTTTTTT. It yields the protein CASSSGATGELFF.

This chain connects TRBV3-1 to TRBJ1-5, with D perhaps TRBD1 (6 bases). The CDR3 length is 16 residues. Per the germline V gene, CDR1 is LGHDT and CDR2 is YNNKEL (reference sequence). Trimming removed 1 base at V and 0 bases at J, with 10 bases between. The CDR3 DNA follows: TGTGCCAGCAGCCAAGGAGGGGGGGTTAGCAATCAGCCCCAGCATTTT. This sequence encodes CASSQGGGVSNQPQHF. Together with reference TRBV3-1 and TRBJ1-5, the CDR3 gives the full variable domain: DTAVSQTPKYLVTQMGNDKSIKCEQNLGHDTMYWYKQDSKKFLKIMFSYNNKELIINETVPNRFSPKSPDKAHLNLHINSLELGDSAVYFCASSQGGGVSNQPQHFGDGTRLSIL.

V is TRBV7-9 and J is TRBJ1-1; D is uncertain. The CDR3 has 13 residues. V lost 3 bases to trimming and J lost 8 bases, with 13 bases between them. CDR1 SEHNR and CDR2 FQNEAQ come from the germline V gene (reference sequence). CDR3 sequence (DNA): TGTGCCAGCAGCTTGGAAGAGAACTGGGAAGCTTTCTTT. Amino acid sequence: CASSLEENWEAFF.

Here the CDR3 DNA reads TGTGCCAGCTCACGCTGGGAAAGCTCTGGAAACACCATATATTTT. Its translation is CASSRWESSGNTIYF. V gene TRBV18 combines with J gene TRBJ1-3; D unresolved. There are 15 residues in the CDR3. The V end was cut by 4 bases, the J end by 0 bases, with 10 bases between. CDR1 and CDR2 from the germline V gene are KGHSH and LQKENI.

The DNA for the CDR3 is TGTGCCAGTAGTACAACTACAGGGTTCGGCTATGGCTACACCTTC. Translating it yields CASSTTTGFGYGYTF. The rearrangement links TRBV19 to TRBJ1-2, with D possibly TRBD1 on 6 matching bases. Germline CDR1 LNHDA, CDR2 SQIVND (reference sequence). Trimming cost V 4 bases and J 4 bases, with 16 bases left between them. The CDR3 extends over 15 amino acids.

CDR3: CASSDRSLRFAQYF. In nucleotides, the CDR3 is TGTGCCAGTAGTGACCGCTCGCTTAGATTCGCGCAGTATTTT. V gene TRBV19 combines with J gene TRBJ2-3; D unclear. V was trimmed by 5 bases and J by 10 bases, leaving 19 bases between them. Germline V gene lookup returns CDR1 LNHDA and CDR2 SQIVND (reference sequence). The CDR3 contains 14 residues.

The V gene is TRBV3-1, the J gene TRBJ2-7, with D possibly matching TRBD1 (6 bases). The V and J ends lost 1 base and 6 bases respectively, with 16 bases between them. Germline V gene data show CDR1 as LGHDT and CDR2 as YNNKEL (reference sequence). CDR3 length: 15 residues. The CDR3 sequence: CASSQGAGEWGEQYF. Here the CDR3 DNA reads TGTGCCAGCAGCCAAGGAGCAGGGGAATGGGGCGAGCAGTACTTC.

The chain employs TRBV10-2 and TRBJ2-5; weak D call: TRBD2 (7 bases). The length of the CDR3 is 13 residues. Looked up from germline, CDR1 is WSHSY and CDR2 is SAAADI. The ends were cut back, 10 bases at V and 4 bases at J, with 16 bases in the middle. Here the CDR3 reads CATQRGGGETQYF. The CDR3, as DNA: TGCGCCACACAAAGGGGGGGAGGAGAGACCCAGTACTTC.

This chain uses TRBV5-1 with TRBJ2-4; possible D gene TRBD2, 5 bases. Germline assignment: CDR1 SGHRS and CDR2 YFSETQ. V lost 0 bases and J lost 0, with 10 bases in between. The CDR3 contains 16 residues. The CDR3 DNA reads as TGCGCCAGCAGCTTGGAGGTCCGGGGAGCCAAAAACATTCAGTACTTC. It yields the protein CASSLEVRGAKNIQYF.

The J gene is TRBJ1-1, the V gene TRBV19, with no clear D. The CDR3 has 12 residues. V was trimmed by 7 bases and J by 2 bases, leaving 8 bases between them. Germline assignment: CDR1 LNHDA and CDR2 SQIVND (reference sequence). In DNA form, the CDR3 reads TGTGCCAGTACACGTTACAACACTGAAGCTTTCTTT. Its protein is CASTRYNTEAFF.

The V and J genes are TRBV5-4 and TRBJ2-1, with D maybe TRBD2 (6 bases). Germline CDR1 and CDR2: SGHNT and YYREEE (reference sequence). CDR3 length: 12 amino acids. Trimming removed 3 bases from V and 5 bases from J, with 6 bases in between. CDR3 residues: CASSWGDNEQFF. CDR3 bases: TGTGCCAGCAGCTGGGGGGACAATGAGCAGTTCTTC.

This chain links TRBV7-2 with TRBJ2-7; 12 nucleotides match TRBD1. The CDR3 runs to 15 residues. The V and J ends lost 5 bases and 3 bases, in that order; junction bases with no gene match: 5. Germline V gives CDR1 SGHTA, CDR2 FQGNSA. CDR3: CASSPGQGARYEQYF. Here the CDR3 DNA reads TGTGCCAGCAGCCCGGGACAGGGGGCGCGCTACGAGCAGTACTTC.

The chain uses TRBV5-1 and TRBJ2-2, with D unresolved. The CDR3 totals 13 residues. CDR1 is SGHRS, CDR2 YFSETQ, per germline. Trimming removed 4 bases from V and 4 bases from J, with 8 bases in between. CDR3 in amino acids: CASSQYGTGELFF. The CDR3, as DNA: TGCGCCAGCAGCCAGTACGGCACCGGGGAGCTGTTTTTT.

A single count supports this clonotype. This chain joins TRBV24-1 and TRBJ2-3; TRBD1 matches at 10 bases. Looked up from germline, CDR1 is KGHDR and CDR2 is SFDVKD. CDR3 length: 16 amino acids. Trimming removed 4 bases from V and 2 bases from J; junction bases left unmatched: 5. CDR3 sequence: CATSEWTGGVTDTQYF. CDR3 nucleotide sequence: TGTGCCACCAGTGAGTGGACAGGGGGGGTCACAGATACGCAGTATTTT.

In DNA form, the CDR3 reads TGTGCCAGCAGTTTGTTAAGGGTTCGGAGTGAGCAGTTCTTC. Its translation is CASSLLRVRSEQFF. The rearrangement uses TRBV12-3 or TRBV12-4 and TRBJ2-1; D not certain. This CDR3 region has 14 residues. V gave up 3 bases and J gave up 9 bases, with 15 bases separating them.

This chain links TRBV2 with TRBJ2-1; 8 bases are a match to TRBD2. V was clipped by 4 bases and J by 15 bases; unmatched bases: 8. The CDR3 runs to 12 residues. CDR1 is SNHLY and CDR2 is FYNNEI in the germline V gene. In DNA, the CDR3 is TGTGCCAGCAGTGTGGATCCGGGAGGGGGGTTCTTC. Protein: CASSVDPGGGFF.

CDR3 coding DNA: TGCGCCAGCAGCTTGGCCGGGCTAGCGCGCAATGAGCAGTTCTTC. Protein product: CASSLAGLARNEQFF. The gene calls are TRBV5-1 and TRBJ2-1; weak D call: TRBD2 (6 bases). V was trimmed by 0 bases and J by 6 bases, leaving 13 bases between them. The CDR3 has 15 residues. The germline V gene encodes CDR1 SGHRS and CDR2 YFSETQ.

V gene TRBV4-3 combines with J gene TRBJ1-1; D possibly corresponds to TRBD1 (5 bases). The germline CDR1 and CDR2 sequences are LGHNA and YSLEER. The CDR3 is made up of 14 amino acids. V lost 1 base and J lost 3, with 9 bases in between. CDR3: CASSQGQGYTEAFF. The CDR3 region has the DNA TGCGCCAGCAGCCAAGGTCAGGGCTACACTGAAGCTTTCTTT.

This clonotype was detected once. The chain is built from TRBV6-6 and TRBJ2-7; 10 nucleotides align to TRBD2. This CDR3 contains 15 residues. Trimming removed 6 bases from V and 2 bases from J; junction bases left unmatched: 7. The germline V gene encodes CDR1 MNHNY and CDR2 SVGAGI (reference sequence). CDR3 bases: TGTGCCAGCAGACATACCGGGACTAGCGCCTACGAGCAGTACTTC. Protein product: CASRHTGTSAYEQYF.